The 7 T cell receptor beta chains given below trace back to one sample, sequenced in a study of shared clonotypes between healthy human individuals. Only CD45RO-negative cells positively selected for CCR7 counted as naive CD8 cells, so terminally differentiated effector memory CD45RA+ cells were excluded. Assay used: immunoSEQ multiplex PCR; TCRdb lists only in-frame clones, some missing. The sample includes just over 2,000,000 clones, about 95% of them seen just once. What was sequenced was naive CD8+ T cells sorted from blood. These receptors came from a young man in good health.

The chain couples TRBV9 to TRBJ2-2; D is ambiguous. CDR3 length: 16 residues. V was pared by 0 bases and J by 1 base, with 10 bases between. From germline, CDR1 is SGDLS and CDR2 YYNGEE. CDR3 region: CASSVVRSGNTGELFF. DNA of the CDR3: TGTGCCAGCAGCGTAGTAAGGTCAGGGAACACCGGGGAGCTGTTTTTT.

Concerning this clone: Other DNA variants within this sample encode the same CDR3. The V and J genes are TRBV7-9 and TRBJ1-4; D ambiguous. The CDR3 loop spans 11 amino acids. Per the germline V gene, CDR1 is SEHNR and CDR2 is FQNEAQ (reference sequence). V was cut by 7 bases and J by 4 bases, with 4 bases left in between. The chain's CDR3 is CASTLNEKLFF. As DNA, the CDR3 is TGTGCCAGCACCCTTAATGAAAAACTGTTTTTT.

This clone was seen just once. CDR3 coding DNA: TGTGCCATCAGGGACCTTAACACCGGGGAGCTGTTTTTT. Encoded protein: CAIRDLNTGELFF. This chain uses TRBV10-3 with TRBJ2-2, with D hard to call. Trimming stripped 6 bases from V and 2 bases from J, with 7 bases between. This CDR3 region has 13 residues. CDR1 is ENHRY, CDR2 SYGVKD, per germline.

The chain couples TRBV6-5 to TRBJ2-5; D call uncertain. The CDR3 loop spans 11 amino acids. The V and J ends lost 5 bases and 4 bases respectively, with 5 bases between them. CDR1 and CDR2 (germline): MNHEY, SVGAGI. The DNA of the CDR3 is TGTGCCAGCAGTAACCGAGAGACCCAGTACTTC. This sequence encodes CASSNRETQYF.

V and J are TRBV7-9 and TRBJ1-3; the match to TRBD1 covers 7 bases. The CDR3 has 15 amino acids. The V gene's germline CDR1 is SEHNR and CDR2 FQNEAQ (reference sequence). V was clipped by 5 bases and J by 2 bases; unmatched bases: 6. DNA for the CDR3: TGTGCCAGCAGCGGGGAGGACAGGCCTGGAAACACCATATATTTT. Translation: CASSGEDRPGNTIYF.

In the case of this clone: Other DNA sequences in this sample translate to the same CDR3. V and J are TRBV7-9 and TRBJ1-1; perhaps TRBD1 as D (5 bases). CDR1 and CDR2 (germline): SEHNR, FQNEAQ (reference sequence). Trimming took off 4 bases at V and 3 bases at J, with 9 bases between the two ends. This CDR3 spans 13 amino acids. Written as DNA, the CDR3 is TGTGCCAGCAGCTCTCCGGGGGACACTGAAGCTTTCTTT. The encoded protein is CASSSPGDTEAFF.

This clone occurred once. Here the CDR3 reads CSVGGGDMDTEAFF. CDR3 in DNA: TGCAGCGTTGGAGGGGGCGATATGGACACTGAAGCTTTCTTT. The rearrangement links TRBV29-1 to TRBJ1-1, with 7 bases lining up with TRBD1. This CDR3 region has 14 residues. J gave up 3 bases and V 4 bases, and 8 bases lay outside the gene matches. Per germline, CDR1 SQVTM and CDR2 ANQGSEA. Full variable domain (remainder filled in from reference TRBV29-1 and TRBJ1-1): SAVISQKPSRDICQRGTSLTIQCQVDSQVTMMFWYRQQPGQSLTLIATANQGSEATYESGFVIDKFPISRPNLTFSTLTVSNMSPEDSSIYLCSVGGGDMDTEAFFGQGTRLTVV.